This TCR beta chain was captured by sequencing in a study of T cell responses to AZD1222 COVID-19 vaccine. This clone was picked up one time. The antigen is not known. Study findings and constraints: White British people made up most donors, females outnumbered males, and clonal diversity was possibly underestimated.

The protocol was immunoSEQ multiplex PCR, while the TCRdb copy is restricted to in-frame clones and leaves out a portion. The sample consists of some 100,000 clones, around 90% of them appearing once. This CDR3 region has 14 residues. Deletions cut 4 bases from V and 5 bases from J, with 12 bases between. The germline V gene encodes CDR1 SNHLY and CDR2 FYNNEI. The sequence derives from an adult in good health. The starting material was peripheral blood, obtained on day 0 of AZD1222 vaccination. This chain connects TRBV2 to TRBJ1-5; D not resolved. Written as DNA, the CDR3 is TGTGCCAGCAGTGGTCGGACCGAGGATCAGCCCCAGCATTTT. Protein: CASSGRTEDQPQHF. Full variable domain (outside the CDR3, taken from reference TRBV2 and TRBJ1-5): EPEVTQTPSHQVTQMGQEVILRCVPISNHLYFYWYRQILGQKVEFLVSFYNNEISEKSEIFDDQFSVERPDGSNFTLKIRSTKLEDSAMYFCASSGRTEDQPQHFGDGTRLSIL.